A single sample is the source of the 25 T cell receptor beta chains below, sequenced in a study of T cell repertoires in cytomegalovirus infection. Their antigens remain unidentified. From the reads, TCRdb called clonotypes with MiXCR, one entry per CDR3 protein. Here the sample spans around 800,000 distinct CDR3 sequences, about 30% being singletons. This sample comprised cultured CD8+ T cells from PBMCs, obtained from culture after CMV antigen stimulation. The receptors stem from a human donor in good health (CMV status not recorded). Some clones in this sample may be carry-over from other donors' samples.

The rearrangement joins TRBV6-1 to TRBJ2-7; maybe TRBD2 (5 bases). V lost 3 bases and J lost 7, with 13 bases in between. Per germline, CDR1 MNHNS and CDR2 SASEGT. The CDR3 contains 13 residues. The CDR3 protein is CASSEKPTGEQYF. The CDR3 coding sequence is TGTGCCAGCAGTGAGAAACCGACGGGGGAGCAGTACTTC.

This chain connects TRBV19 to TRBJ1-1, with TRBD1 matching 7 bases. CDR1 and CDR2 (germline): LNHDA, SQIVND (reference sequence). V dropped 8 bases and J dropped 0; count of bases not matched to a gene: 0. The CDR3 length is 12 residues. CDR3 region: CASGTVNTEAFF. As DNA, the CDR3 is TGTGCCAGTGGGACAGTGAACACTGAAGCTTTCTTT.

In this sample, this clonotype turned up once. This CDR3 is CASREIQGLWNTEAFF. Here the CDR3 DNA reads TGTGCCAGCAGGGAAATCCAGGGACTGTGGAACACTGAAGCTTTCTTT. The chain links TRBV6-2 or TRBV6-3 to TRBJ1-1, with D possibly being TRBD1 (5 bases). Germline V gene sequence: CDR1 MNHEY, CDR2 SVGEGT. V shed 6 bases and J shed 1 base, with 18 bases lying between them. This CDR3 has 16 residues.

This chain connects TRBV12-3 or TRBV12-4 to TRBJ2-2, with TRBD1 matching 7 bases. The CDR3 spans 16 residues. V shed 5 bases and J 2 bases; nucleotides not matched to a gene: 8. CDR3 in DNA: TGTGCCAGCAGTGCACCGGGACAGAGTAACACCGGGGAGCTGTTTTTT. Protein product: CASSAPGQSNTGELFF.

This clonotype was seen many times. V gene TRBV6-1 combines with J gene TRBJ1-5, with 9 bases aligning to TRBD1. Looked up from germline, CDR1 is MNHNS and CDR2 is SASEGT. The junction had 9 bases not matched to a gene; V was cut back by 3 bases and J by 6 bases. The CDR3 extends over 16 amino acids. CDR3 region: CASSDIGTGNGQPQHF. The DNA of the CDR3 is TGTGCCAGCAGTGACATCGGGACAGGGAACGGTCAGCCCCAGCATTTT.

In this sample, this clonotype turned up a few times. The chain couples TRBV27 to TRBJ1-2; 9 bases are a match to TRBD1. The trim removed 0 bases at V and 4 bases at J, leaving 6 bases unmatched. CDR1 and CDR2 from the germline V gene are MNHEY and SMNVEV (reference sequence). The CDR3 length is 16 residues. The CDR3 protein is CASSLSQGARSYGYTF. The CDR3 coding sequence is TGTGCCAGCAGTTTATCACAGGGGGCGCGGAGCTATGGCTACACCTTC.

The CDR3 DNA follows: TGTGCCAGCAGTTACGGGGTACTCCAAGAGACCCAGTACTTC. Encoded protein: CASSYGVLQETQYF. The V gene is TRBV6-2 or TRBV6-3, the J gene TRBJ2-5, with D hard to call. Germline V gene data show CDR1 as MNHEY and CDR2 as SVGEGT. There are 14 residues in the CDR3. V was pared by 2 bases and J by 1 base, with 8 bases between.

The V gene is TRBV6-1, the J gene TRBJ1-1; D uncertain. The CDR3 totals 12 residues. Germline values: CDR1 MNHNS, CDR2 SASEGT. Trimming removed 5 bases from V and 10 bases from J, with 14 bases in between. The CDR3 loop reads CASSYASAGAFF. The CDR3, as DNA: TGTGCCAGCAGTTACGCTTCGGCTGGAGCTTTCTTT.

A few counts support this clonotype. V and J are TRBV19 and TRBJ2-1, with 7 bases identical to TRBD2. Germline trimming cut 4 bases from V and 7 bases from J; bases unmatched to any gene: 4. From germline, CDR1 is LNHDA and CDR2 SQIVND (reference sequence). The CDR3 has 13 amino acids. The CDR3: CASSRASGNEQFF. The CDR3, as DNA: TGTGCCAGTAGTAGGGCTAGCGGTAATGAGCAGTTCTTC.

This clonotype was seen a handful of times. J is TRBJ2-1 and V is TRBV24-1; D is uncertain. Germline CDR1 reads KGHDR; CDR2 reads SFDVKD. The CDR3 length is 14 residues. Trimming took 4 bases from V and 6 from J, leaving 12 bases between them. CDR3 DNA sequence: TGTGCCACCAGTGACGGATCTAGGGTCAATGAGCAGTTCTTC. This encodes CATSDGSRVNEQFF.

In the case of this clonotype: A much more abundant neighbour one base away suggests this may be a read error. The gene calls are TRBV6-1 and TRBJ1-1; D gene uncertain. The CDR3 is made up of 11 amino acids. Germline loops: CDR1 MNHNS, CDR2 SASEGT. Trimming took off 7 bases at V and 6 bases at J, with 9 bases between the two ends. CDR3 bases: TGTGCCAGCACCCCAGGCCCTGAAGCTTTCTTT. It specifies CASTPGPEAFF.

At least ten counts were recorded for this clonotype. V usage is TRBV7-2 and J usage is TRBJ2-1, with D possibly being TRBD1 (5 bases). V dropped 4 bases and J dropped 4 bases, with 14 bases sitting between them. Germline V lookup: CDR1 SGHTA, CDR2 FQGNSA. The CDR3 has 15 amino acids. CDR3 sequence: CASSSGHWIYNEQFF. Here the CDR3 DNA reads TGTGCCAGCAGCTCCGGACACTGGATTTACAATGAGCAGTTCTTC.

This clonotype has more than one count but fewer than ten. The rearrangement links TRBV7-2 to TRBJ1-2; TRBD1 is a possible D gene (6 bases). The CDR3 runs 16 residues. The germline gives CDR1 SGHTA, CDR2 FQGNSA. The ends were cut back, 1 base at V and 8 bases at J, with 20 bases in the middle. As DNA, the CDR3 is TGTGCCAGCAGCTTAGATAGTCCAATGGCAGGGGACGGCTACACCTTC. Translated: CASSLDSPMAGDGYTF.

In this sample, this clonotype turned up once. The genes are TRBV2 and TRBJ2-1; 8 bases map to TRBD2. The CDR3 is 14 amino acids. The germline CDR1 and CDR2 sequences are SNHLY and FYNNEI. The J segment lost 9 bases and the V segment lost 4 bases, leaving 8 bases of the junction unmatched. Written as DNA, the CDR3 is TGTGCCAGCAGTGGAAGTAGCGGGGAGATTGAGCAGTTCTTC. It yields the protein CASSGSSGEIEQFF.

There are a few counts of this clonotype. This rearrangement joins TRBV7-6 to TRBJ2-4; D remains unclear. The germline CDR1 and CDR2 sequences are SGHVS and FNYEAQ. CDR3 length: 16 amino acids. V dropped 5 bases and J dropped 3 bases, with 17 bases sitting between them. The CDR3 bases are TGTGCCAGCAGCGTTCTAAGAGGTAGCCTCAAAAACATTCAGTACTTC. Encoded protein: CASSVLRGSLKNIQYF.

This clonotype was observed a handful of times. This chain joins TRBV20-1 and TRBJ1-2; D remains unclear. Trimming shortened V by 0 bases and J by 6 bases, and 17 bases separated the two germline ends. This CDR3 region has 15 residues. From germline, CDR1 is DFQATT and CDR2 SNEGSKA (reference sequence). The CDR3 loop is CSARDLGRGLDGYTF. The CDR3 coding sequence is TGCAGTGCTAGAGATTTGGGCCGCGGACTCGATGGCTACACCTTC.

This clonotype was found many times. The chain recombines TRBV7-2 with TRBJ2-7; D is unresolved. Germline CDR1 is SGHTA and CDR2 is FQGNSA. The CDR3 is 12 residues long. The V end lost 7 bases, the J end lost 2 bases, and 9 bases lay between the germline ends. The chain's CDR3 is CASTGPTYEQYF. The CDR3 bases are TGTGCCAGCACCGGTCCGACCTACGAGCAGTACTTC.

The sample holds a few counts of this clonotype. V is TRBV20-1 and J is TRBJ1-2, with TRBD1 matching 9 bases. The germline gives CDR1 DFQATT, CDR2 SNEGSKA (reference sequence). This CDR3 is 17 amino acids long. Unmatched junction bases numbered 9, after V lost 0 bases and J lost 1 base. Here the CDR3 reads CSAREQGATTYNYGYTF. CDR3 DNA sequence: TGCAGTGCTAGAGAACAGGGGGCAACTACTTATAACTATGGCTACACCTTC.

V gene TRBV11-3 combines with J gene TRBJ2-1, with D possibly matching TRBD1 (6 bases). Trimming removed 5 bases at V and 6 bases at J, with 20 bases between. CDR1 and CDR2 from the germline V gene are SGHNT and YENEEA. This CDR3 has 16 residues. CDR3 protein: CASSPYGTQDRNEQFF. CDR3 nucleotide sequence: TGTGCCAGCAGCCCTTATGGGACACAAGATCGCAATGAGCAGTTCTTC.

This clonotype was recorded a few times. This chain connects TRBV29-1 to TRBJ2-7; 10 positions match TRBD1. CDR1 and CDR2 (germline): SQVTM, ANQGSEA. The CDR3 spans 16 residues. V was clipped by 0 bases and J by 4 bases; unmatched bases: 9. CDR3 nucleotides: TGCAGCGTTGAAGAAGGCGGACAGGGGGACACGTACGAGCAGTACTTC. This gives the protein CSVEEGGQGDTYEQYF.

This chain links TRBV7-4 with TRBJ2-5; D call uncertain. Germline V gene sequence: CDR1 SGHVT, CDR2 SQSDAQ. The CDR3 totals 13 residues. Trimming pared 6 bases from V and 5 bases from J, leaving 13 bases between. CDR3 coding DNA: TGTGCCAGCAGATCCGTCTTAAGGGAGACCCAGTACTTC. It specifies CASRSVLRETQYF.

This chain's CDR3 is CASSSGLFSDEQFF. CDR3 bases: TGTGCCAGTAGTTCCGGACTATTTTCGGATGAGCAGTTCTTC. This chain connects TRBV19 to TRBJ2-1, with D possibly TRBD2 on 6 matching bases. V lost 5 bases, J lost 8 bases, and 16 bases lay in between. From germline, CDR1 is LNHDA and CDR2 SQIVND (reference sequence). The CDR3 is 14 residues long.

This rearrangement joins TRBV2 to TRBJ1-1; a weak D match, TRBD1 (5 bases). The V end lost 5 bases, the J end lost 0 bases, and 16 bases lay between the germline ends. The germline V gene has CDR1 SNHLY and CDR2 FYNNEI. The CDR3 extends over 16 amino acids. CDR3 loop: CASSNGRQSMNTEAFF. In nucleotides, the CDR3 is TGTGCCAGCAGTAACGGCCGACAGAGTATGAACACTGAAGCTTTCTTT.

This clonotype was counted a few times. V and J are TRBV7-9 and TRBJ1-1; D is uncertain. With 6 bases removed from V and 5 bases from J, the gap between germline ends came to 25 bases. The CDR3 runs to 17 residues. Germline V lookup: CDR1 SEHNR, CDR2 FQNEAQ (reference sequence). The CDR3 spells CASRYPRNGPGGTEAFF. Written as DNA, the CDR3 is TGTGCCAGCAGGTATCCTAGGAATGGGCCAGGTGGGACTGAAGCTTTCTTT.

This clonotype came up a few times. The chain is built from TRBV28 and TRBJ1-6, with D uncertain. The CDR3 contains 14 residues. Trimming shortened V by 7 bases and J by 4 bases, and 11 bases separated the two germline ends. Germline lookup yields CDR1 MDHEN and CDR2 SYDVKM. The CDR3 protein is CASNWREYNSPLHF. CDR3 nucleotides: TGTGCCAGCAATTGGAGGGAGTATAATTCACCCCTCCACTTT.